This entry lists 31 T cell receptor beta chains sequenced from one sample in a study of blood T cell repertoires in COVID-19. Generated by immunoSEQ multiplex PCR, the TCRdb table keeps only in-frame clones and is missing some. The data show about 330,000 clones, 80% to 95% seen once. Material: PBMCs or T cells enriched from blood (not recorded which). These receptors all stem from a woman under 40 who had recovered from COVID-19.

The V gene is TRBV3-1 (or the pseudogene TRBV3-2), the J gene TRBJ2-5, with 7 bases lining up with TRBD1. Trimming took 0 bases from V and 7 from J; bases not matched to a gene: 14. The CDR3 is 17 amino acids. Per germline, CDR1 LGHDT and CDR2 YNNKEL (reference sequence). The CDR3 DNA reads as TGTGCCAGCAGCCAAGATAAAGGCGACAGGGCTTATGTGACCCAGTACTTC. Translating it yields CASSQDKGDRAYVTQYF.

This clone occurred a few times. The rearrangement links TRBV30 to TRBJ1-5; D remains ambiguous. CDR1 and CDR2 from the germline V gene are GTSNPN and SVGIG (reference sequence). CDR3 length: 14 amino acids. V lost 3 bases to trimming and J lost 5 bases, with 14 bases between them. CDR3 sequence reads: CAWSIGGPDQPQHF. The CDR3, as DNA: TGTGCCTGGAGCATAGGAGGCCCCGATCAGCCCCAGCATTTT.

This chain uses TRBV4-1 with TRBJ2-7; D call uncertain. Germline CDR1 MGHRA, CDR2 YSYEKL. This CDR3 comprises 14 residues. Trimming removed 1 base from V and 2 bases from J, with 9 bases in between. The CDR3 region has the DNA TGCGCCAGCAGCCAAGGTATACTAACCTACGAGCAGTACTTC. Protein: CASSQGILTYEQYF.

This chain connects TRBV3-1 (or the pseudogene TRBV3-2) to TRBJ2-7, with D possibly matching TRBD1 (5 bases). Germline V gene data show CDR1 as LGHDT and CDR2 as YNNKEL (reference sequence). The CDR3 sequence is 16 residues long. The germline V and J ends were trimmed by 4 bases and 1 base, with 17 bases remaining between them. This CDR3 is CASSRFGSGPSYEQYF. Here the CDR3 DNA reads TGTGCCAGCAGCCGCTTTGGGTCAGGGCCTTCCTACGAGCAGTACTTC.

The genes are TRBV19 and TRBJ1-2; 7 nucleotides match TRBD1. Germline loops: CDR1 LNHDA, CDR2 SQIVND (reference sequence). The CDR3 runs 15 residues. The V segment lost 3 bases and the J segment 3 bases; nucleotides outside the gene matches: 7. The CDR3, as DNA: TGTGCCAGTAGTATCCGGGACAGCGATTACTATGGCTACACCTTC. Translated, it gives CASSIRDSDYYGYTF. The variable domain in full, with the rest retrieved from reference TRBV19 and TRBJ1-2, is DGGITQSPKYLFRKEGQNVTLSCEQNLNHDAMYWYRQDPGQGLRLIYYSQIVNDFQKGDIAEGYSVSREKKESFPLTVTSAQKNPTAFYLCASSIRDSDYYGYTFGSGTRLTVV.

V is TRBV27 and J is TRBJ2-7, with 8 positions matching TRBD1. V gave up 2 bases and J gave up 1 base; unmatched junction bases: 1. The germline CDR1 and CDR2 sequences are MNHEY and SMNVEV (reference sequence). The CDR3 covers 14 residues. The CDR3 DNA follows: TGTGCCAGCAGTTTACAGGGGGCGTCCTACGAGCAGTACTTC. This encodes CASSLQGASYEQYF.

V is TRBV11-3 and J is TRBJ1-3; D perhaps matches TRBD1 (5 bases). Germline-derived CDR1 and CDR2 are SGHNT and YENEEA. This CDR3 is 15 amino acids long. Trimming took off 5 bases at V and 4 bases at J, with 15 bases between the two ends. CDR3 bases: TGTGCCAGCAGCCACCGGGACTTATTAGGAAACACCATATATTTT. Amino acids: CASSHRDLLGNTIYF. Looking up the rest from reference TRBV11-3 and TRBJ1-3 gives the full variable domain: EAGVVQSPRYKIIEKKQPVAFWCNPISGHNTLYWYLQNLGQGPELLIRYENEEAVDDSQLPKDRFSAERLKGVDSTLKIQPAELGDSAVYLCASSHRDLLGNTIYFGEGSWLTVV.

The V and J genes are TRBV9 and TRBJ1-5, with D perhaps TRBD1 (5 bases). Trimming took off 3 bases at V and 5 bases at J, with 9 bases between the two ends. This CDR3 contains 13 residues. Germline V gene lookup returns CDR1 SGDLS and CDR2 YYNGEE. CDR3 DNA: TGTGCCAGCAGCGGGGGCGATGATCAGCCCCAGCATTTT. Encoded protein: CASSGGDDQPQHF. The variable domain in full, completed from reference TRBV9 and TRBJ1-5, reads DSGVTQTPKHLITATGQRVTLRCSPRSGDLSVYWYQQSLDQGLQFLIQYYNGEERAKGNILERFSAQQFPDLHSELNLSSLELGDSALYFCASSGGDDQPQHFGDGTRLSIL.

The chain uses TRBV28 and TRBJ1-5, with a tentative D call TRBD1 (5 bases). The CDR3 consists of 16 residues. Trimming shortened V by 6 bases and J by 0 bases, and 15 bases separated the two germline ends. Germline CDR1 is MDHEN and CDR2 is SYDVKM. CDR3 in amino acids: CASRGGTLFSNQPQHF. The DNA of the CDR3 is TGTGCCAGCAGGGGGGGAACCCTCTTTAGCAATCAGCCCCAGCATTTT.

This chain uses TRBV10-3 with TRBJ2-3, with 10 bases lining up with TRBD2. J lost 7 bases, V lost 0 bases, and 13 bases had no gene match. Germline V gives CDR1 ENHRY, CDR2 SYGVKD. The CDR3 is 18 residues long. CDR3 region: CAISESTLGSGRLNTQYF. The CDR3 bases are TGTGCCATCAGTGAGTCGACTCTGGGTAGCGGGAGGCTAAATACGCAGTATTTT.

V and J are TRBV6-5 and TRBJ1-2; tentative D call: TRBD1 (6 bases). CDR1 and CDR2 (germline): MNHEY, SVGAGI. Trimming shortened V by 6 bases and J by 8 bases, and 13 bases separated the two germline ends. The CDR3 runs 12 residues. CDR3 DNA sequence: TGTGCCAGCAGGACCGCAGGGGAAGGCTACACCTTC. Translated: CASRTAGEGYTF.

V and J are TRBV9 and TRBJ2-1, with 9 positions matching TRBD2. The V gene's germline CDR1 is SGDLS and CDR2 YYNGEE. The CDR3 contains 12 residues. Trimming took 5 bases from V and 12 from J; bases not matched to a gene: 6. The CDR3 loop is CASSLGGRGQFF. CDR3 nucleotide sequence: TGTGCCAGCAGTTTAGGCGGGAGGGGGCAGTTCTTC.

V and J are TRBV28 and TRBJ2-5; 10 nucleotides agree with TRBD1. With 6 bases clipped from V and 5 bases from J, the junction kept 9 bases outside the gene matches. The CDR3 loop spans 15 amino acids. The germline CDR1 and CDR2 sequences are MDHEN and SYDVKM. The DNA for the CDR3 is TGTGCCAGCAGCCCTGGGGACAGGGGTGTTGAGACCCAGTACTTC. Amino acids: CASSPGDRGVETQYF.

V and J are TRBV10-3 and TRBJ2-3; TRBD2 matches at 15 bases. The germline gives CDR1 ENHRY, CDR2 SYGVKD. The CDR3 has 18 amino acids. V shed 3 bases, J shed 2 bases, and the junction held 6 bases outside the gene matches. CDR3 DNA: TGTGCCATCAGTGAAAGGACTAGCGGGGGGGCGTACACAGATACGCAGTATTTT. The encoded protein is CAISERTSGGAYTDTQYF.

This clone was observed once. The rearrangement links TRBV5-1 to TRBJ2-2; D perhaps matches TRBD2 (5 bases). The CDR3 is 14 residues long. Germline V CDR1 and CDR2: SGHRS, YFSETQ. V dropped 0 bases and J dropped 4 bases, with 7 bases sitting between them. The CDR3 loop is CASSLVGSTGELFF. The CDR3, as DNA: TGCGCCAGCAGCTTGGTAGGGAGCACCGGGGAGCTGTTTTTT.

The V and J genes are TRBV6-2 or TRBV6-3 and TRBJ1-1; D may be TRBD1 (5 bases). The germline V and J ends were trimmed by 2 bases and 3 bases, with 10 bases remaining between them. The CDR3 has 14 amino acids. Germline CDR1 MNHEY, CDR2 SVGEGT. CDR3 in amino acids: CASSYAGPYTEAFF. The CDR3 bases are TGTGCCAGCAGTTACGCGGGGCCGTACACTGAAGCTTTCTTT.

The V gene is TRBV6-4, the J gene TRBJ2-2; 10 bases are shared with TRBD2. The CDR3 sequence is 16 residues long. After removal of 5 bases from V and 3 bases from J, the junction contained 6 bases not matched to a gene. Germline values: CDR1 MRHNA, CDR2 SNTAGT. DNA of the CDR3: TGTGCCAGCAGTCTACTAGCGGGGTCGTACACCGGGGAGCTGTTTTTT. It translates to CASSLLAGSYTGELFF.

This chain uses TRBV9 with TRBJ2-2, with TRBD1 as a possible D gene (6 bases). CDR3 length equals 15 residues. Germline CDR1 and CDR2: SGDLS and YYNGEE. Deletions cut 3 bases from V and 4 bases from J, with 13 bases between. The CDR3 sequence: CASSAMDSGTGELFF. The DNA for the CDR3 is TGTGCCAGCAGCGCCATGGACAGCGGCACCGGGGAGCTGTTTTTT.

The chain has TRBV11-3 and TRBJ1-6, with 7 bases aligning to TRBD1. Germline loops: CDR1 SGHNT, CDR2 YENEEA. V was pared by 5 bases and J by 9 bases, with 7 bases of the junction left unmatched. This CDR3 spans 14 amino acids. The CDR3 region is CASSHTGVGSPLHF. The CDR3 nucleotides read TGTGCCAGCAGCCACACAGGGGTCGGTTCACCCCTCCACTTT.

The J gene is TRBJ2-1, the V gene TRBV6-9; 8 nucleotides line up with TRBD2. Germline values: CDR1 MNHGY, CDR2 SVAAGI. J gave up 2 bases and V 2 bases, and 5 bases lay outside the gene matches. The CDR3 length is 16 residues. CDR3 region: CASSYTGGAPYNEQFF. The CDR3 coding sequence is TGTGCCAGCAGTTATACGGGGGGGGCCCCCTACAATGAGCAGTTCTTC.

This clone has just one count. The rearrangement links TRBV10-3 to TRBJ2-7, with 7 bases identical to TRBD2. Germline trimming cut 11 bases from V and 1 base from J; bases unmatched to any gene: 8. This CDR3 region has 13 residues. Germline CDR1 reads ENHRY; CDR2 reads SYGVKD. CDR3 loop: CAVQAGSSYEQYF. The CDR3 coding sequence is TGTGCCGTGCAAGCGGGATCATCCTACGAGCAGTACTTC.

This chain links TRBV6-5 with TRBJ2-5; possibly TRBD2 for D (6 bases). The CDR3 sequence is 15 residues long. Between the trimmed V and J ends, which lost 6 bases and 5 bases, there was a span of 19 bases. Germline-derived CDR1 and CDR2 are MNHEY and SVGAGI. CDR3 coding DNA: TGTGCCAGCAGCCGCACTAGGATTGGGAGGGAGACCCAGTACTTC. Its translation is CASSRTRIGRETQYF.

The V and J genes are TRBV11-2 and TRBJ1-1, with unresolved D. V was pared by 8 bases and J by 0 bases, with 13 bases between. The CDR3 length is 14 residues. Germline loops: CDR1 SGHAT, CDR2 FQNNGV. This CDR3 reads CASREGHMNTEAFF. The CDR3 DNA reads as TGTGCCAGCCGGGAAGGGCACATGAACACTGAAGCTTTCTTT. Supplemented by reference TRBV11-2 and TRBJ1-1, the full variable domain reads EAGVAQSPRYKIIEKRQSVAFWCNPISGHATLYWYQQILGQGPKLLIQFQNNGVVDDSQLPKDRFSAERLKGVDSTLKIQPAKLEDSAVYLCASREGHMNTEAFFGQGTRLTVV.

The J gene is TRBJ1-1, the V gene TRBV4-1; no firm D call. The CDR3 contains 14 residues. Germline CDR1 reads MGHRA; CDR2 reads YSYEKL. V was cut by 5 bases and J by 1 base, with 11 bases left in between. The CDR3 DNA follows: TGCGCCAGCAGCTATCGGGGAGAGAACACTGAAGCTTTCTTT. Translated: CASSYRGENTEAFF.

The chain employs TRBV12-3 or TRBV12-4 and TRBJ1-6; no firm D call. Trimming took off 3 bases at V and 11 bases at J, with 8 bases between the two ends. This CDR3 is built from 12 residues. In DNA form, the CDR3 reads TGTGCCAGCAGTTTGGGCAGGACACCCCTCCACTTT. Its translation is CASSLGRTPLHF.

The rearrangement uses TRBV28 and TRBJ1-2, with D uncertain. This CDR3 region has 13 residues. CDR1 and CDR2 (germline): MDHEN, SYDVKM. V lost 2 bases and J lost 8, with 12 bases in between. The CDR3 bases are TGTGCCAGCAGTTTAATTCTCTCGAGAGGCTACACCTTC. Protein product: CASSLILSRGYTF.

This clone appeared once. This chain connects TRBV5-1 to TRBJ2-1; TRBD2 agrees at 9 bases. The germline V gene encodes CDR1 SGHRS and CDR2 YFSETQ. V dropped 4 bases and J dropped 2; count of bases not matched to a gene: 7. The CDR3 runs to 16 residues. The CDR3 DNA reads TGCGCCAGCAGCCTCACTAGCGGGCGCGCCTACAATGAGCAGTTCTTC. Translation gives CASSLTSGRAYNEQFF.

The gene calls are TRBV10-3 and TRBJ2-7; tentative D call: TRBD2 (7 bases). Trimming removed 0 bases from V and 5 bases from J, with 17 bases in between. There are 16 residues in the CDR3. Germline V gene data show CDR1 as ENHRY and CDR2 as SYGVKD. Written as DNA, the CDR3 is TGTGCCATCAGTGAGTCCGGGGGGCATAGTATCCACGAGCAGTACTTC. Protein product: CAISESGGHSIHEQYF.

The rearrangement uses TRBV28 and TRBJ2-3; 8 nucleotides match TRBD2. Per the germline V gene, CDR1 is MDHEN and CDR2 is SYDVKM. V lost 10 bases to trimming and J lost 8 bases; unmatched junction nucleotides: 11. The CDR3 runs to 13 residues. The CDR3 loop is CATGAGAPGTQYF. The CDR3 bases are TGTGCCACCGGAGCGGGGGCCCCTGGTACGCAGTATTTT.

The rearrangement joins TRBV12-3 or TRBV12-4 to TRBJ2-1; D is unresolved. CDR3 length equals 12 residues. The germline V and J ends were trimmed by 3 bases and 6 bases, with 6 bases remaining between them. The CDR3 DNA reads as TGTGCCAGCAGTTTTTCCCTCAATGAGCAGTTCTTC. It encodes CASSFSLNEQFF.

The chain joins TRBV7-9 to TRBJ1-1; 10 positions match TRBD1. The germline CDR1 and CDR2 sequences are SEHNR and FQNEAQ (reference sequence). V gave up 8 bases and J gave up 9 bases; unmatched junction bases: 6. This CDR3 contains 12 residues. As DNA, the CDR3 is TGTGCCAGCCGGGGACAGGGGAATAAAGCTTTCTTT. Translating it yields CASRGQGNKAFF.